This T cell receptor beta chain stems from a study of cytomegalovirus exposure and HLA in healthy donors. This clone was detected only a few times. Its specificity is not known. CDR1 is SQVTM and CDR2 is ANQGSEA in the germline V gene. The V end was cut by 5 bases, the J end by 4 bases, with 14 bases between. CDR3 length: 13 amino acids. The study's findings and limits: Immune exposure data for these donors was limited to CMV serostatus. Some TCR beta chains (more than 150 of them) were listed as cytomegalovirus-associated. A few of the chains that were CMV-associated were confirmed in vitro to be specific for CMV antigens.

PCR employed 60 Vbeta and 13 Jbeta primers. Measured with immunoSEQ multiplex PCR; TCRdb has only the in-frame clones, and not every one. The table records more than 150,000 clones, about four fifths of them present only once. The sequence derives from a boy between 10 and 17 years old in good health and CMV-seronegative. The sequenced material came from PBMCs. This sequence joins TRBV29-1 and TRBJ1-1; D possibly corresponds to TRBD1 (6 bases). CDR3 DNA: TGCAGCGTTAGTCGCAGGGGTGGCACTGAAGCTTTCTTT. It yields the protein CSVSRRGGTEAFF.